These 24 T cell receptor beta chains were all obtained from the same sample, sequenced in a study of T cell responses to AZD1222 COVID-19 vaccine. TCRdb's copy holds only in-frame clones and misses some; the assay was immunoSEQ multiplex PCR. The data hold around 120,000 clones, with over 75% observed a single time. Sequencing was performed on peripheral blood, taken on day 0 of AZD1222 vaccination. These receptor sequences come from an adult in good health.

This chain links TRBV7-3 with TRBJ2-3; D call uncertain. Germline CDR1 reads SGHTA; CDR2 reads FQGTGA. This CDR3 is 14 amino acids long. V lost 1 base to trimming and J lost 7 bases, with 12 bases between them. The chain's CDR3 is CASSLKAGPYTQYF. The CDR3, as DNA: TGTGCCAGCAGCTTAAAGGCAGGTCCATATACGCAGTATTTT.

The sample holds many counts of this clone. The V call is TRBV6-6, the J call TRBJ1-3; D is unresolved. Trimming stripped 1 base from V and 0 bases from J, with 4 bases between. The germline V gene has CDR1 MNHNY and CDR2 SVGAGI (reference sequence). The CDR3 consists of 14 residues. The CDR3 loop reads CASSYLSSGNTIYF. CDR3 DNA sequence: TGTGCCAGCAGTTACTTAAGCTCTGGAAACACCATATATTTT.

This chain links TRBV10-3 with TRBJ2-7, with D perhaps assigned TRBD1 or TRBD2 (5 bases each). There are 13 residues in the CDR3. V gave up 2 bases and J gave up 6 bases, with 11 bases separating them. CDR1 and CDR2 from the germline V gene are ENHRY and SYGVKD. The CDR3 nucleotides are TGTGCCATCAGTGAGACCAGGGAGTTCGAGCAGTACTTC. It specifies CAISETREFEQYF.

The chain joins TRBV3-1 (or the pseudogene TRBV3-2) to TRBJ2-7, with 9 bases matching TRBD1. Germline CDR1 and CDR2: LGHDT and YNNKEL (reference sequence). The CDR3 extends over 15 amino acids. V shed 1 base and J 6 bases; nucleotides not matched to a gene: 7. The CDR3 protein is CASSQVRTGASEQYF. The CDR3, as DNA: TGTGCCAGCAGCCAAGTTCGGACAGGGGCTTCCGAGCAGTACTTC.

The count of this clone is one. This chain uses TRBV19 with TRBJ2-4; a possible D gene is TRBD1 (7 bases). The CDR3 is 16 residues long. V lost 5 bases and J 0 bases, leaving 14 bases between the germline ends. From germline, CDR1 is LNHDA and CDR2 SQIVND (reference sequence). The CDR3 sequence is CASSLSGGLAKNIQYF. CDR3 nucleotide sequence: TGTGCCAGTAGTTTATCAGGGGGGCTAGCCAAAAACATTCAGTACTTC.

The V gene is TRBV6-5, the J gene TRBJ1-1, with D perhaps TRBD1 (5 bases). Per the germline V gene, CDR1 is MNHEY and CDR2 is SVGAGI. The length of the CDR3 is 13 residues. V lost 6 bases and J lost 11, with 19 bases in between. The CDR3 is CASSPGGGVDAFF. The CDR3 region has the DNA TGTGCCAGCAGCCCAGGAGGAGGGGTTGATGCTTTCTTT.

V is TRBV11-3 and J is TRBJ1-3, with a weak D call TRBD1 (6 bases). CDR1 and CDR2 (germline): SGHNT, YENEEA. The CDR3 runs to 15 residues. V dropped 5 bases and J dropped 2 bases, with 13 bases sitting between them. The CDR3 nucleotides are TGTGCCAGCAGCGGCTCAGGGGAACCTGGAAACACCATATATTTT. This sequence encodes CASSGSGEPGNTIYF.

The V and J genes are TRBV25-1 and TRBJ1-4, with D unclear. Germline V gene lookup returns CDR1 MGHDK and CDR2 SYGVNS. The CDR3 length is 11 residues. V shed 2 bases and J shed 5 bases, with 0 bases lying between them. The CDR3 DNA reads TGTGCCAGCAGTGAAAATGAAAAACTGTTTTTT. This codes for CASSENEKLFF.

The V gene is TRBV28, the J gene TRBJ2-3, with TRBD2 matching 7 bases. CDR3 length equals 15 residues. V shed 6 bases, J shed 4 bases, and the junction held 10 bases outside the gene matches. CDR1 is MDHEN, CDR2 SYDVKM, per germline. DNA for the CDR3: TGTGCCAGCAGCCCGACTAGCCCTCCCTCAGATACGCAGTATTTT. It is translated as CASSPTSPPSDTQYF. The full variable domain, with the rest looked up from reference TRBV28 and TRBJ2-3, is DVKVTQSSRYLVKRTGEKVFLECVQDMDHENMFWYRQDPGLGLRLIYFSYDVKMKEKGDIPEGYSVSREKKERFSLILESASTNQTSMYLCASSPTSPPSDTQYFGPGTRLTVL.

This chain connects TRBV25-1 to TRBJ1-2, with D maybe TRBD1 (5 bases). V was clipped by 2 bases and J by 4 bases, with 11 bases between them. Germline CDR1 is MGHDK and CDR2 is SYGVNS. CDR3 size: 14 residues. CDR3 in amino acids: CASSEAQGVYGYTF. In DNA, the CDR3 is TGTGCCAGCAGTGAAGCCCAGGGAGTCTATGGCTACACCTTC.

J is TRBJ1-1 and V is TRBV28; no firm D call. The V gene lost 3 bases and the J gene lost 0 bases, with 8 bases spanning the gap. Germline CDR1 reads MDHEN; CDR2 reads SYDVKM. This CDR3 region has 14 residues. CDR3: CASSFDGLNTEAFF. CDR3 DNA sequence: TGTGCCAGCAGTTTTGACGGATTGAACACTGAAGCTTTCTTT.

The V gene is TRBV6-5, the J gene TRBJ2-1, with TRBD2 identical over 11 bases. Trimming cost V 4 bases and J 4 bases; bases outside gene matches: 3. The CDR3 loop spans 15 amino acids. CDR1 and CDR2 from the germline V gene are MNHEY and SVGAGI. CDR3 coding DNA: TGTGCCAGCAGTTTAGCGGGAGGGAGGTACAATGAGCAGTTCTTC. This encodes CASSLAGGRYNEQFF.

The chain links TRBV9 to TRBJ1-6; no firm D call. The V gene lost 0 bases and the J gene lost 7 bases, with 8 bases spanning the gap. Germline CDR1 and CDR2: SGDLS and YYNGEE. The CDR3 is 14 amino acids. Written as DNA, the CDR3 is TGTGCCAGCAGCGTAGCGTCGGTAAATTCACCCCTCCACTTT. Encoded protein: CASSVASVNSPLHF. The full variable domain, its missing parts supplied by reference TRBV9 and TRBJ1-6, is DSGVTQTPKHLITATGQRVTLRCSPRSGDLSVYWYQQSLDQGLQFLIQYYNGEERAKGNILERFSAQQFPDLHSELNLSSLELGDSALYFCASSVASVNSPLHFGNGTRLTVT.

A single count supports this clone. The chain combines TRBV7-9 with TRBJ2-5; 8 nucleotides line up with TRBD2. CDR1 and CDR2 from the germline V gene are SEHNR and FQNEAQ (reference sequence). The CDR3 runs to 16 residues. Unmatched junction bases numbered 9, after V lost 5 bases and J lost 1 base. The DNA of the CDR3 is TGTGCCAGCAGCCCCCATAGCGGGACGGTCCAAGAGACCCAGTACTTC. This encodes CASSPHSGTVQETQYF.

The chain uses TRBV28 and TRBJ2-3; a possible D gene is TRBD2 (5 bases). Trimming removed 7 bases from V and 0 bases from J, with 14 bases in between. Germline lookup yields CDR1 MDHEN and CDR2 SYDVKM. This CDR3 region has 15 residues. The CDR3 nucleotides are TGTGCCAGCAAAGTGGGCGGGCGGAGCACAGATACGCAGTATTTT. Translating gives CASKVGGRSTDTQYF.

The chain uses TRBV12-3 or TRBV12-4 and TRBJ1-5; 7 nucleotides line up with TRBD1. This CDR3 spans 13 amino acids. V shed 8 bases and J 1 base; nucleotides not matched to a gene: 2. CDR3 residues: CASAGGSNQPQHF. CDR3 DNA sequence: TGTGCCAGCGCAGGGGGAAGCAATCAGCCCCAGCATTTT.

The J gene is TRBJ1-6, the V gene TRBV28; possible D gene TRBD1, 5 bases. Germline V gene sequence: CDR1 MDHEN, CDR2 SYDVKM. Between the trimmed V and J ends, which lost 10 bases and 9 bases, there was a span of 16 bases. This CDR3 spans 13 amino acids. The CDR3 reads CAMGAGTGSPLHF. The CDR3 bases are TGTGCCATGGGAGCCGGGACGGGTTCACCCCTCCACTTT.

The chain employs TRBV28 and TRBJ2-1, with TRBD2 matching over 15 bases. Germline lookup yields CDR1 MDHEN and CDR2 SYDVKM. Losses at the gene ends were 6 bases for V and 7 bases for J; bases not matched to a gene: 7. The CDR3 has 16 residues. The CDR3 coding sequence is TGTGCCAGCAGAGTGATAGGACTAGCGGGAGGGAATGAGCAGTTCTTC. Protein product: CASRVIGLAGGNEQFF.

The chain couples TRBV7-2 to TRBJ1-1; 7 bases line up with TRBD1. The CDR3 covers 13 residues. From germline, CDR1 is SGHTA and CDR2 FQGNSA. J lost 3 bases, V lost 7 bases, and 5 bases had no gene match. The DNA for the CDR3 is TGTGCCAGCAAGACAGGGCCGGACACTGAAGCTTTCTTT. Translating it yields CASKTGPDTEAFF. Using reference TRBV7-2 and TRBJ1-1 for the parts outside the CDR3, the full variable domain is GAGVSQSPSNKVTEKGKDVELRCDPISGHTALYWYRQSLGQGLEFLIYFQGNSAPDKSGLPSDRFSAERTGGSVSTLTIQRTQQEDSAVYLCASKTGPDTEAFFGQGTRLTVV.

This clone was counted between two and nine times. The chain recombines TRBV30 with TRBJ1-2; possible D gene TRBD1, 5 bases. The V end was cut by 4 bases, the J end by 5 bases, with 14 bases between. This CDR3 region has 13 residues. CDR1 and CDR2 from the germline V gene are GTSNPN and SVGIG (reference sequence). The chain's CDR3 is CAWMTGPLYGYTF. CDR3 bases: TGTGCCTGGATGACGGGGCCCCTATATGGCTACACCTTC.

The chain uses TRBV3-1 (or the pseudogene TRBV3-2) and TRBJ1-2; TRBD1 is a possible D gene (5 bases). The CDR3 runs to 14 residues. Germline values: CDR1 LGHDT, CDR2 YNNKEL (reference sequence). Trimming cost V 4 bases and J 4 bases, with 13 bases left between them. The CDR3, as DNA: TGTGCCAGCAGCCCTGCGGGACGGTTCTATGGCTACACCTTC. Translation: CASSPAGRFYGYTF.

CDR3 in amino acids: CASQRDFNQPQHF. As DNA, the CDR3 is TGTGCCAGCCAACGGGATTTCAATCAGCCCCAGCATTTT. The chain has TRBV2 and TRBJ1-5; no firm D call. CDR1 is SNHLY and CDR2 is FYNNEI in the germline V gene. Trimming removed 8 bases from V and 3 bases from J, with 11 bases in between. This CDR3 spans 13 amino acids.

This clone was recorded only once. The gene calls are TRBV19 and TRBJ1-5; D is undetermined. The germline CDR1 and CDR2 sequences are LNHDA and SQIVND (reference sequence). V lost 7 bases and J 0 bases, leaving 16 bases between the germline ends. CDR3 size: 16 residues. The CDR3 sequence is CASTLRQGNSNQPQHF. CDR3 bases: TGTGCCAGTACCCTACGTCAAGGGAATAGCAATCAGCCCCAGCATTTT.

The chain combines TRBV4-1 with TRBJ2-7; TRBD2 aligns across 8 bases. The CDR3 has 15 residues. CDR1 is MGHRA, CDR2 YSYEKL, per germline. V gave up 4 bases and J gave up 4 bases; unmatched junction bases: 9. The CDR3 region is CASSRQGLGVYEQYF. As DNA, the CDR3 is TGCGCCAGCAGCCGGCAGGGACTAGGCGTGTACGAGCAGTACTTC.